The TCR beta chain under discussion was sequenced for a study of blood T cell repertoires in COVID-19. Study-wide background: PBMCs, B-cell-depleted T cells, or T cells provided the cDNA or gDNA that made up the material.

This table comes from immunoSEQ multiplex PCR, and its TCRdb copy is limited to in-frame clones, with some not included. The sample has some 240,000 clones, 90% to 95% seen once. The germline CDR1 and CDR2 sequences are SGHRS and YFSETQ. Trimming removed 4 bases from V and 2 bases from J, with 13 bases in between. The CDR3 contains 14 residues. The sequence came from a man aged 55 to 70 with COVID-19, enrolled during active disease. Sequenced material: peripheral blood. The genes are TRBV5-1 and TRBJ2-7; TRBD2 might be the D (6 bases). The CDR3 region has the DNA TGCGCCAGCAGCCCGGGGGACGGTACCTACGAGCAGTACTTC. Translating gives CASSPGDGTYEQYF.